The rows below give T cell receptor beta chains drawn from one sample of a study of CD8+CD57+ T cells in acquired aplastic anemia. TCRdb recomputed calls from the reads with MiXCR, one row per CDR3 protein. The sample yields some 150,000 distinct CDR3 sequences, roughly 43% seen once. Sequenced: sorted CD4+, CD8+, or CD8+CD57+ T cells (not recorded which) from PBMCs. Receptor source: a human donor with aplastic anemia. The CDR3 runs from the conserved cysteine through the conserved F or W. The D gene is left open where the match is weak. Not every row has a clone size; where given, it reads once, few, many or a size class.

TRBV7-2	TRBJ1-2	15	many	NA	TGTGCCAGCAGCCCTTTCGGGACAAGCGGAGGGGGCTACACCTTC	CASSPFGTSGGGYTF
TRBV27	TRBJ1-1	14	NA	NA	TGTGCCAGCAGCGTCACAGGGCTTAGTACTGAAGCTTTCTTT	CASSVTGLSTEAFF
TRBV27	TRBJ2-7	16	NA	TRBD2	TGTGCCAGCAGCCAAGTTGCCGGGACTACCTCAGGAGAGCAGTACTTC	CASSQVAGTTSGEQYF
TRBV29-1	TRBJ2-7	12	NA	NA	TGCAGCGTTGTGTCAGGAAAATACGAGCAGTACTTC	CSVVSGKYEQYF
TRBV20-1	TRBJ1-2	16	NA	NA	TGCAGTGCTAGAGATCTATTATGGCAGGTCGGCTATGGCTACACCTTC	CSARDLLWQVGYGYTF
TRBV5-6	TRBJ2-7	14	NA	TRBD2	TGTGCCAGCAGCTTAGCGGGAGCACCGTGGGAGCAGTACTTC	CASSLAGAPWEQYF
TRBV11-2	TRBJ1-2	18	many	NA	TGTGCCAGCAGCTTAGTGGGGTTGCAGGGAGACACGGCCCATGGCTACACCTTC	CASSLVGLQGDTAHGYTF
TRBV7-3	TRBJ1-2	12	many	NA	TGTGCCAGCAGCTTCCCCGGGGGTGGCTACACCTTC	CASSFPGGGYTF
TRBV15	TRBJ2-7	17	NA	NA	TGTGCCACCAGCAGAGATTTTCTAGCGCAGGGGGCCTACGAGCAGTACTTC	CATSRDFLAQGAYEQYF
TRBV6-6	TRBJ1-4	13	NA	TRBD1	TGTGCCAGCAGTTGGGACAGGGAGGAAAAACTGTTTTTT	CASSWDREEKLFF
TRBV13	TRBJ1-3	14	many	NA	TGTGCCAGCAGGCCAAGGGGCCCTGGAAACACCATATATTTT	CASRPRGPGNTIYF
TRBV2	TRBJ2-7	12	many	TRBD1	TGTGCCAGCAGTGATAGGGGGCACGAGCAGTACTTC	CASSDRGHEQYF
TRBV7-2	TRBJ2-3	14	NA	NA	TGTGCCAGCAGCTTAGTTCGGAGCACAGATACGCAGTATTTT	CASSLVRSTDTQYF
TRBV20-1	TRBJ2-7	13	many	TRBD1	TGCAGTGCTAGGGGACAGGGCGACTACGAGCAGTACTTC	CSARGQGDYEQYF
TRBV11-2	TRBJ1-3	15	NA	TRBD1	TGTGCCAGCAGCTCCGGGACAGGGGAAGGAAACACCATATATTTT	CASSSGTGEGNTIYF
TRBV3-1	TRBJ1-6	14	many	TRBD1	TGTGCCAGCAGCCTCAGACAGGGAAATTCACCCCTCCACTTT	CASSLRQGNSPLHF
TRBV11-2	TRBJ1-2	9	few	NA	TGTGCCAGCAGCTATGGCTACACCTTC	CASSYGYTF
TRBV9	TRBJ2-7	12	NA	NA	TGTGCCAGCAGCGTAGGGGGGGACGAGCAGTACTTC	CASSVGGDEQYF
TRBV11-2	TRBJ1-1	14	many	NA	TGTGCCAGCAGCTCAACAGGGTTGAGCACTGAAGCTTTCTTT	CASSSTGLSTEAFF
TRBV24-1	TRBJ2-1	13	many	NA	TGTGCCACCAGTAACAACACGGGCAATGAGCAGTTCTTC	CATSNNTGNEQFF
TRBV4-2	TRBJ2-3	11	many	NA	TGTGCCAGCAGCCAAGACGCCGTGCAGTATTTT	CASSQDAVQYF
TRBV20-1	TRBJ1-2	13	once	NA	TGCAGTGCTATTAAGGCGACCGCATATGGCTACACCTTC	CSAIKATAYGYTF
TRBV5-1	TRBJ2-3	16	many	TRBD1	TGCGCCAGCAGCTCGGACAGGGGGGGAAGTACAGATACGCAGTATTTT	CASSSDRGGSTDTQYF
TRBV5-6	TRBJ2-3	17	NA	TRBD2	TGTGCCAGCAGCTCGCCGCGGACTAGCCGGGTGGCAGATACGCAGTATTTT	CASSSPRTSRVADTQYF
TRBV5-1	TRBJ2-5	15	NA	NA	TGCGCCAGCAGCCCAGACAGGGAGGGGCTAGAGACCCAGTACTTC	CASSPDREGLETQYF
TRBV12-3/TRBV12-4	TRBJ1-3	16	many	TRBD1	TGTGCCAGCAGTTTAAAGGGGGCAGGGGCTGGAAACACCATATATTTT	CASSLKGAGAGNTIYF
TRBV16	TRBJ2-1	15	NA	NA	TGTGCCAGCAGCCAATGGGGGCAGGGCAACAATGAGCAGTTCTTC	CASSQWGQGNNEQFF
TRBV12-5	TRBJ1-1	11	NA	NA	TGTGCTAGTGCTCTACAGGGCAAAGCTTTCTTT	CASALQGKAFF
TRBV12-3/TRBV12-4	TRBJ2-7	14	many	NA	TGTGCCAGCAGAATCTCCGGGCCTTCCTACGAGCAGTACTTC	CASRISGPSYEQYF
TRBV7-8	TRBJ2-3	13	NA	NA	TGTGCCAGCAGCTTAGGAGCCACAGATACGCAGTATTTT	CASSLGATDTQYF
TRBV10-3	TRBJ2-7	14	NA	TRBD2	TGTGCCATCGGGTCCGCTAGCGGTCCCTACGAGCAGTACTTC	CAIGSASGPYEQYF
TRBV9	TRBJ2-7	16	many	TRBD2	TGTGCCAGCAGCGTAGGGACTAGCGGGGCCCCCTACGAGCAGTACTTC	CASSVGTSGAPYEQYF
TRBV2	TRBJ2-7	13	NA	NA	TGTGCCAGCAGTGAAGAAATGAGGGGCGAGCAGTACTTC	CASSEEMRGEQYF
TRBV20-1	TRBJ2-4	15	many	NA	TGCAGTGCTAGAGGAGGGGGGACCGCCGTGGACATTCAGTACTTC	CSARGGGTAVDIQYF
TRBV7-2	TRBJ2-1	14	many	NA	TGTGCCAGCAGCTTAGCGGGACTGACCAATGAGCAGTTCTTC	CASSLAGLTNEQFF
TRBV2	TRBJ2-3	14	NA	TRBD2	TGTGCCACCGAGGGACTAGCGGGAGCAGATACGCAGTATTTT	CATEGLAGADTQYF
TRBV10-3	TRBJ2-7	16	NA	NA	TGTGCCATCAGTGACCAAGGTGGGGCTTTTTTTAACGAGCAGTACTTC	CAISDQGGAFFNEQYF
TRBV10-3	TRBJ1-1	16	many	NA	TGTGCCATCAGTGAGGGTGGGCAGGGAAGGAACACTGAAGCTTTCTTT	CAISEGGQGRNTEAFF
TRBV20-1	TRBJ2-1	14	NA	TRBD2	TGCAGTGCTGGGACTAGCGGGGGGGACAATGAGCAGTTCTTC	CSAGTSGGDNEQFF
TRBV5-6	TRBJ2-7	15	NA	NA	TGTGCCAGCAGCCTCATGCAGGGAGACACCTACGAGCAGTACTTC	CASSLMQGDTYEQYF